The clone carrying this T cell receptor (beta chain) has only a few counts. What it binds is unknown. The data belong to a study of T cell repertoires in aging, cancer and after chemotherapy. As for the study in general: Patients with glioblastoma brain tumors were sampled before and after temozolomide-based therapy. Some 10 million TCR reads were in the whole dataset.

Rearranged V-D-J TRB sequences were amplified with a mixed TRB-A/B primer pool. TCRdb reprocessed the multiplex PCR reads with MiXCR, giving one entry per CDR3 protein. The table lists a few thousand distinct CDR3 sequences, 30% of them singletons. The template was genomic DNA from peripheral blood, not RNA. With 5 bases removed from V and 2 bases from J, the gap between germline ends came to 13 bases. Germline V gene data show CDR1 as LNHDA and CDR2 as SQIVND (reference sequence). The CDR3 is made up of 15 amino acids. Study results and limitations: Median generation probability rose over the chemotherapy interval in each cancer cohort, suggesting rebound thymic output. Compared with age-matched healthy donors, untreated hematological or solid cancer patients showed higher blood TCR clonality.

This rearrangement joins TRBV19 to TRBJ1-5, with D unclear. The TCR comes from a human donor with a solid tumor. Source material: blood. CDR3 sequence: CASSSYERGNQPQHF. As DNA, the CDR3 is TGTGCCAGTAGTTCCTACGAAAGGGGCAATCAGCCCCAGCATTTT.